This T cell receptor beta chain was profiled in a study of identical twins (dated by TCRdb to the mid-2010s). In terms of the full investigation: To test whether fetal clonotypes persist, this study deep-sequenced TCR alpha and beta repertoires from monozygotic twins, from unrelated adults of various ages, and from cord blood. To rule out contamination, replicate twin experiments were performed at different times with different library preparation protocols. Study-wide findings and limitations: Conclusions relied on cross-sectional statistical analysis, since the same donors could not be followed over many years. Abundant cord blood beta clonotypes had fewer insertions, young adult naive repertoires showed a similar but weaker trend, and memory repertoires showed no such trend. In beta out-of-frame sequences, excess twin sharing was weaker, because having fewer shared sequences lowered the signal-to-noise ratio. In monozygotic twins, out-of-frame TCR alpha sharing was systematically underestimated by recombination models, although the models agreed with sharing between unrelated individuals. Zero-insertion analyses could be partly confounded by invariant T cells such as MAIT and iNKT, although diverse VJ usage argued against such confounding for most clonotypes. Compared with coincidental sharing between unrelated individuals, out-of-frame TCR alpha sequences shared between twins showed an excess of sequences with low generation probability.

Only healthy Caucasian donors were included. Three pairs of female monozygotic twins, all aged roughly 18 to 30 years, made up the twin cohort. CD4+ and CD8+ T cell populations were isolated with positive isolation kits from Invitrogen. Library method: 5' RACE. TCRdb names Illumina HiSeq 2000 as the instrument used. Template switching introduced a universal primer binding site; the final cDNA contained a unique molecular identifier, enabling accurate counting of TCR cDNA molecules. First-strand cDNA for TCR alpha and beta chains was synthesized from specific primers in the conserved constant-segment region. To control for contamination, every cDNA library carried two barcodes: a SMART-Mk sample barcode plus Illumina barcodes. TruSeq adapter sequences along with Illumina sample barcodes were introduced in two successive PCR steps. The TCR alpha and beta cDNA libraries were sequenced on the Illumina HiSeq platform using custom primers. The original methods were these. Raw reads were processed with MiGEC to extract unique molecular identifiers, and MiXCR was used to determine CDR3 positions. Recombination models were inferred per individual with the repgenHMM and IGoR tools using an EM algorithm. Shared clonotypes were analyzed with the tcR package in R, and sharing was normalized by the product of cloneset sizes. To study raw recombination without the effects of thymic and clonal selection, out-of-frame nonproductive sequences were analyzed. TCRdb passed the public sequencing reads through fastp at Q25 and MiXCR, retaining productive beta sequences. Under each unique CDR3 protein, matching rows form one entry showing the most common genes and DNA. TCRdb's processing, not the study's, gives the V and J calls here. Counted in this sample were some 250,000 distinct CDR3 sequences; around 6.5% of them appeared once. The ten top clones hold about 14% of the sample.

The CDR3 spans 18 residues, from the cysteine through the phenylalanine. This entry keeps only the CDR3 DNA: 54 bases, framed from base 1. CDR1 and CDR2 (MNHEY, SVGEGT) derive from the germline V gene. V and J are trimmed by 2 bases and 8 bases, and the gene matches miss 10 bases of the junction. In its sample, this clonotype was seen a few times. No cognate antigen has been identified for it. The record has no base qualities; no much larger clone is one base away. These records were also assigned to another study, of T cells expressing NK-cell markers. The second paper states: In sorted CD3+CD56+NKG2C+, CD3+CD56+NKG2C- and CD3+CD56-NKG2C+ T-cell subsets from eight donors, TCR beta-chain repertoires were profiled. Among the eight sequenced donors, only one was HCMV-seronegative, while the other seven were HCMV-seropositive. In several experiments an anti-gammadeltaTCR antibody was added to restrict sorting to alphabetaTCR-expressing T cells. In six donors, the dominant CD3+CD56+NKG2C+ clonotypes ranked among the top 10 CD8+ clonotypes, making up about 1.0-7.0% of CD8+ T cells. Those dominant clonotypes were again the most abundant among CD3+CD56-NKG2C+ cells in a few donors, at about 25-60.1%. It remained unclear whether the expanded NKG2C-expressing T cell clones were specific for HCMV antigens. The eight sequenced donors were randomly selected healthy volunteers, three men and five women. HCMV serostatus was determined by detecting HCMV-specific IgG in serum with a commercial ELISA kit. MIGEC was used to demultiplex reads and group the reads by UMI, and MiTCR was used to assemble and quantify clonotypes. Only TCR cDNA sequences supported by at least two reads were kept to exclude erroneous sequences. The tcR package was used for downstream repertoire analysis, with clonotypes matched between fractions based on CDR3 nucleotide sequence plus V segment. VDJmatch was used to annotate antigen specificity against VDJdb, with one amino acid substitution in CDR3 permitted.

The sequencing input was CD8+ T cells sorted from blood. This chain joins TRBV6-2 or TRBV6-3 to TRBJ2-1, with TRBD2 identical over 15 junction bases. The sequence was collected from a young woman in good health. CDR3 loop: CASSYGGLAGGLGDEQFF. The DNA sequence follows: TGTGCCAGCAGTTACGGGGGACTAGCGGGAGGTCTAGGGGATGAGCAGTTCTTC.